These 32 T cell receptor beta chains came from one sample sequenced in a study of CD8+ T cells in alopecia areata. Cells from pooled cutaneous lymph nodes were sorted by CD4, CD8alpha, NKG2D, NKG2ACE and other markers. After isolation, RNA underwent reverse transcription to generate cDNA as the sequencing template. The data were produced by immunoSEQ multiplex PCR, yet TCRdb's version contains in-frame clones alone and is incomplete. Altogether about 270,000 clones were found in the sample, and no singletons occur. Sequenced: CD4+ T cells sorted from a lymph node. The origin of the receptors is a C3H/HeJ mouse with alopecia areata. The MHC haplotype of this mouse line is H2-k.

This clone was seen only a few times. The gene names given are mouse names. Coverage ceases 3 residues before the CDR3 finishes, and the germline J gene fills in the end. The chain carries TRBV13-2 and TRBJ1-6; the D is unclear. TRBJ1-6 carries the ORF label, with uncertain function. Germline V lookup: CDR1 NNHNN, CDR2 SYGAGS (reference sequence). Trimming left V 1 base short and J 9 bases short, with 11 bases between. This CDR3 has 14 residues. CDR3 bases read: TGTGCCAGCGGTGATAGTTGGGGTGTTTCGCCC. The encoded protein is CASGDSWGVSP. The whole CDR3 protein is CASGDSWGVSPLYF.

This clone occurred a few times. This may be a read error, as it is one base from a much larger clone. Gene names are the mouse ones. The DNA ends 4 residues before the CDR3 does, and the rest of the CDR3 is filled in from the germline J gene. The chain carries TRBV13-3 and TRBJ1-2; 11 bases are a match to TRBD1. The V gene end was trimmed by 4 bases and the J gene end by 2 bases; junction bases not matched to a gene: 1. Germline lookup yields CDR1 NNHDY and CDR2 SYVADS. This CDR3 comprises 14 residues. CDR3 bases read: TGTGCCAGCAGTAGGACAGGGGGCAACTCC. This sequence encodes CASSRTGGNS. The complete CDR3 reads CASSRTGGNSDYTF.

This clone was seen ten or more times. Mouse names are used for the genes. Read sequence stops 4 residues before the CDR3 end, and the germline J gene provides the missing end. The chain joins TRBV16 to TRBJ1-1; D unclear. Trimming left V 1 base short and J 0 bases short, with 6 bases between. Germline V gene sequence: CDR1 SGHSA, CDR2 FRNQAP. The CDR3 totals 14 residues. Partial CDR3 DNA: TGTGCAAGCAGCTTAGGCCCAGCAAACACA. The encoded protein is CASSLGPANT. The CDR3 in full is CASSLGPANTEVFF.

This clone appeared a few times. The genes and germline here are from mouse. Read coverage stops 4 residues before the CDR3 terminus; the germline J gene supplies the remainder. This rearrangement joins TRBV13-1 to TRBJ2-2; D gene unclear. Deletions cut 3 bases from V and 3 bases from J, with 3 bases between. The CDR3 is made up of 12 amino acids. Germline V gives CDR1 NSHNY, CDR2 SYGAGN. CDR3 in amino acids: CASSVYTGQLYF. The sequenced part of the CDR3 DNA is TGTGCCAGCAGTGTGTACACCGGG.

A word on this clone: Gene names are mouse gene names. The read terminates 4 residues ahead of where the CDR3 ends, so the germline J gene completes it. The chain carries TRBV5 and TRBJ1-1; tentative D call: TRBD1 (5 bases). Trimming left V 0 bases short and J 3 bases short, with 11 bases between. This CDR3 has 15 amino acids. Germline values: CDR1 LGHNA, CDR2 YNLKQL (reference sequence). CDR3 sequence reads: CASSQDGGRDTEVFF. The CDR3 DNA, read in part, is TGTGCCAGCAGCCAAGATGGGGGGAGGGACACA.

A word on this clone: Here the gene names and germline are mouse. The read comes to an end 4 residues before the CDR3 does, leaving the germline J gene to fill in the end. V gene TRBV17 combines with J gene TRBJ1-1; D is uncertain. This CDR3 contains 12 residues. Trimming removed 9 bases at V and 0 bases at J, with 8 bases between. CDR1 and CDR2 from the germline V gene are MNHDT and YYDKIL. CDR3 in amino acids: CASSPANTEVFF. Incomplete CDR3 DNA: TGTGCTAGTTCCCCTGCAAACACA.

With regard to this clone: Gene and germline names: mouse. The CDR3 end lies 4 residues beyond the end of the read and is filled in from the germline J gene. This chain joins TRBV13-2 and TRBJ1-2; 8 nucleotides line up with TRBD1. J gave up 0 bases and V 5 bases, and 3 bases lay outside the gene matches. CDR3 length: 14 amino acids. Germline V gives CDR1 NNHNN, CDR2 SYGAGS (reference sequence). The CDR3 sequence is CASGVGQANSDYTF. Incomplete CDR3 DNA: TGTGCCAGCGGGGTGGGACAGGCAAACTCC.

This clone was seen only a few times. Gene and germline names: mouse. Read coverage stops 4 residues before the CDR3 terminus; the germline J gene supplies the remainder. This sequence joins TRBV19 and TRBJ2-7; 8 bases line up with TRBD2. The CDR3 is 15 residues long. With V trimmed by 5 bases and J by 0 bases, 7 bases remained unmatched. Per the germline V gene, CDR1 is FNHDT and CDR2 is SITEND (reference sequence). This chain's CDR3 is CASSRLGSSSYEQYF. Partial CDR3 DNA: TGTGCCAGCAGCAGACTGGGGTCGAGCTCCTAT.

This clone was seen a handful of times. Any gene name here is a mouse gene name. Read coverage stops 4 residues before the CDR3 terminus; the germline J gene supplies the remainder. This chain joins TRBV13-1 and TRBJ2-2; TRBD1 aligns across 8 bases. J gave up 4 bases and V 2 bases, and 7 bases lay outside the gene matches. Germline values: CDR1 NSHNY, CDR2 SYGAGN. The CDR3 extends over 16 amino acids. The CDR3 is CASSEKGQGGTGQLYF. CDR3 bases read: TGTGCCAGCAGTGAGAAAGGACAGGGTGGCACCGGG.

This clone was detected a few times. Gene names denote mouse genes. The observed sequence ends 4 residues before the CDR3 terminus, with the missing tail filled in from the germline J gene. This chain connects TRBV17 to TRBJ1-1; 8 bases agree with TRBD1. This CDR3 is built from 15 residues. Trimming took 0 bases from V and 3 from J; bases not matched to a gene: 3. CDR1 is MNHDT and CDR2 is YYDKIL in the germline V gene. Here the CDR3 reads CASSRDQGAYTEVFF. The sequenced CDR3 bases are TGTGCTAGCAGTAGAGATCAGGGGGCGTACACA.

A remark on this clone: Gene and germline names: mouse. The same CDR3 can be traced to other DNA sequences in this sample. The CDR3 sequence: CASKPGSSAETLYF. The sequenced part of the CDR3 DNA is TGTGCCAGCAAGCCTGGGAGTAGTGCAGAA. The V and J genes are TRBV13-1 and TRBJ2-3, with D maybe TRBD2 (5 bases). The sequenced fragment ends 4 residues before the CDR3 boundary, so the rest is inferred from the germline J gene. V was shortened by 6 bases and J by 0 bases, with 11 bases between the two germline ends. Germline CDR1 reads NSHNY; CDR2 reads SYGAGN. The CDR3 has 14 amino acids.

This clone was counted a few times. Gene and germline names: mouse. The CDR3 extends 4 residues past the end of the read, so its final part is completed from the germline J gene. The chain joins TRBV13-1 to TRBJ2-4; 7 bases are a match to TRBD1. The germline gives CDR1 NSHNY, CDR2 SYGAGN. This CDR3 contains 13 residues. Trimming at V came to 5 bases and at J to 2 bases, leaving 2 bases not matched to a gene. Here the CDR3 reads CASRTGFQNTLYF. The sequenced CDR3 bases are TGTGCCAGCAGGACAGGGTTTCAAAAC.

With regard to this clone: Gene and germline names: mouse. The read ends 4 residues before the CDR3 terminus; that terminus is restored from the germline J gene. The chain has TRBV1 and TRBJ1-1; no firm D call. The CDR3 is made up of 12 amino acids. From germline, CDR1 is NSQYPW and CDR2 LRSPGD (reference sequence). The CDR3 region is CTCSAPASEVFF. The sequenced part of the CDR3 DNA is TGCACCTGCAGTGCACCAGCCTCA.

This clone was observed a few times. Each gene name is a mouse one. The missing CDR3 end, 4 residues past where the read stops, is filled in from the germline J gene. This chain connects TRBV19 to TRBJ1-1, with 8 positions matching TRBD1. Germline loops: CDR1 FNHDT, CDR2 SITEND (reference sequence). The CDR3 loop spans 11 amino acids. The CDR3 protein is CASKTGEEVFF. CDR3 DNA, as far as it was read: TGTGCCAGCAAGACAGGGGAA.

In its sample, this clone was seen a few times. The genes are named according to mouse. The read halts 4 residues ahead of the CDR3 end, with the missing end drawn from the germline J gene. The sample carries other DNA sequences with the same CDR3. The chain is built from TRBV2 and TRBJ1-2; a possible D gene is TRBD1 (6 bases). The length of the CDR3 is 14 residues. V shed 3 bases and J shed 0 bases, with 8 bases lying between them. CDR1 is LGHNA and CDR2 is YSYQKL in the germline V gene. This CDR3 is CASSQDSANSDYTF. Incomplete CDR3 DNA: TGTGCCAGCAGCCAGGACAGTGCAAACTCC.

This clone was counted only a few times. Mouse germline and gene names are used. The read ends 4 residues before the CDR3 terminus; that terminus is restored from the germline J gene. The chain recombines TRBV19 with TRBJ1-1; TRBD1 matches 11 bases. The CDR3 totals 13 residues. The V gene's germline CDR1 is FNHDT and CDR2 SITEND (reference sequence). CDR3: CASSMGQGAEVFF. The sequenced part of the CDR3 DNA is TGTGCCAGCAGTATGGGACAGGGGGCA.

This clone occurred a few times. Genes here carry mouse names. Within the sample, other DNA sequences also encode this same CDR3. The CDR3 sequence: CASSRTTGGAYEQYF. The CDR3 DNA, read in part, is TGTGCCAGCAGCCGAACGACTGGGGGGGCCTAT. The chain joins TRBV5 to TRBJ2-7; 11 bases are a match to TRBD2. The CDR3 extends 4 residues past the end of the read, so its final part is completed from the germline J gene. Germline trimming cut 4 bases from V and 2 bases from J; bases unmatched to any gene: 4. The CDR3 covers 15 residues. Germline V gene data show CDR1 as LGHNA and CDR2 as YNLKQL (reference sequence).

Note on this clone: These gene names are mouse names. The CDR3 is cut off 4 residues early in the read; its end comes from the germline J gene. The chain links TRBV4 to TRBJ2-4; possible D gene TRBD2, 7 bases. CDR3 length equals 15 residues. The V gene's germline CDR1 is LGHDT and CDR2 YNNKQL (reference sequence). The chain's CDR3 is CASSSTLGGINTLYF. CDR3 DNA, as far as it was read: TGTGCCAGCAGCTCCACTTTGGGGGGCATAAAC.

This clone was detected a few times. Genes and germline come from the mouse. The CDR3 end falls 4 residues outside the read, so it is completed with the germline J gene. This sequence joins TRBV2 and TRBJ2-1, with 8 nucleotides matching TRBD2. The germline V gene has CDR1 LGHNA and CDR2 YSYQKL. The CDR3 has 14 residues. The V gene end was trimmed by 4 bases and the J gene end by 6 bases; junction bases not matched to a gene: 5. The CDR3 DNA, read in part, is TGTGCCAGCAGCCCCGGGGGGGCGCCTGCT. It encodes CASSPGGAPA. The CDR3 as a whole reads CASSPGGAPAEQFF.

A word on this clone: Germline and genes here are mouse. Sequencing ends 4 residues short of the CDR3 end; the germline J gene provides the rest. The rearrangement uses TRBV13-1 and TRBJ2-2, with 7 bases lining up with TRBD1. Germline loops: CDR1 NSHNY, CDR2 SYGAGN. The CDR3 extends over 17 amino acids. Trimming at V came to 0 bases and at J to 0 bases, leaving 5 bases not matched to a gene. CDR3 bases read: TGTGCCAGCAGTGATGCCCTCGGGACAGCAAACACCGGG. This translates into CASSDALGTANTG. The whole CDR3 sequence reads CASSDALGTANTGQLYF.

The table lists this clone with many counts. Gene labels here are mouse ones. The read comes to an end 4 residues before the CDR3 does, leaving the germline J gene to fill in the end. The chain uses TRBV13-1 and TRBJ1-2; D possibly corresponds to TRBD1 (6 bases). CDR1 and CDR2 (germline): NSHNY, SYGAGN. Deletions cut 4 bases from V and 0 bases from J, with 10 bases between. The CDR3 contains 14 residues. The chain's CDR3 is CASSLGTTNSDYTF. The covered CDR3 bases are TGTGCCAGCAGTCTCGGGACAACAAACTCC.

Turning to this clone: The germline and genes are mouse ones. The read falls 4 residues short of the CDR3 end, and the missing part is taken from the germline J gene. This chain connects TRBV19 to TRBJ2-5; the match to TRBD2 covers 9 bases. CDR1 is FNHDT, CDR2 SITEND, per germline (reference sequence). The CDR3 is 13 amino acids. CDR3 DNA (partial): TGTGCCAGCAGCAATGGACTGGGGGAC. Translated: CASSNGLGD. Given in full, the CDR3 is CASSNGLGDTQYF.

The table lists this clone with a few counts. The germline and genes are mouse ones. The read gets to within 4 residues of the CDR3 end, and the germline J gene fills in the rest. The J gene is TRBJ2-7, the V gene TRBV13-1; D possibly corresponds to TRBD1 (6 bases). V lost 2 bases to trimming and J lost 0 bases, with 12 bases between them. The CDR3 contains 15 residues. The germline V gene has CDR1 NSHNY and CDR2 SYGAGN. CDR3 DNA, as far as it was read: TGTGCCAGCAGTGAGGCGGGACATAGCTCCTAT. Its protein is CASSEAGHSSY. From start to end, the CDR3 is CASSEAGHSSYEQYF.

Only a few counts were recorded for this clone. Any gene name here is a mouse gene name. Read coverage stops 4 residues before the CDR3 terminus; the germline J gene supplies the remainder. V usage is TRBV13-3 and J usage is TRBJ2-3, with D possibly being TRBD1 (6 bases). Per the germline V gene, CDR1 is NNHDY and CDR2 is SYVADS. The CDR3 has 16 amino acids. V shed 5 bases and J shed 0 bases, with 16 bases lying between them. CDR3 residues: CASRQPGTSSAETLYF. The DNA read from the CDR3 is TGTGCCAGCAGGCAGCCCGGGACATCTAGTGCAGAA.

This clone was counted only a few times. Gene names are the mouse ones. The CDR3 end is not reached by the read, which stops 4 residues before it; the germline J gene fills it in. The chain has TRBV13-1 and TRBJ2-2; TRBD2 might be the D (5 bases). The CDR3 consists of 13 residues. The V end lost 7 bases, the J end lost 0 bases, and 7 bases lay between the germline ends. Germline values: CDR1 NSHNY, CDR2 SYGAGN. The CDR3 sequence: CASSGTNTGQLYF. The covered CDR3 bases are TGTGCCAGCTCTGGGACAAACACCGGG.

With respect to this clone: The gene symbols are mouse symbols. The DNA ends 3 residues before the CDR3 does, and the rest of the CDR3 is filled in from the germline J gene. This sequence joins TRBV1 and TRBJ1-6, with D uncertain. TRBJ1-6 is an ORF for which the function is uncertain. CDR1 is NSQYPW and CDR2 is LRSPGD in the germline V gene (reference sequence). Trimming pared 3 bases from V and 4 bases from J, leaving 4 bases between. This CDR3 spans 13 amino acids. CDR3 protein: CTCSAKYNSPLYF. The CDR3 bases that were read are TGCACCTGCAGTGCGAAGTATAATTCGCCC.

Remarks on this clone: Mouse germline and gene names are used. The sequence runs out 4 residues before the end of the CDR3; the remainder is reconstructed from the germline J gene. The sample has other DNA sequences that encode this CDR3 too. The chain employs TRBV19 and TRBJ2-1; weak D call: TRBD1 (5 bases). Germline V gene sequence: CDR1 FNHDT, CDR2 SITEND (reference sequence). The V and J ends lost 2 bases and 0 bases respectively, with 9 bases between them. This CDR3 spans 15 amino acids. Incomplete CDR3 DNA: TGTGCCAGCAGTATCGGCAGGGTTAACTATGCT. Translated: CASSIGRVNYA. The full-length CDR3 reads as CASSIGRVNYAEQFF.

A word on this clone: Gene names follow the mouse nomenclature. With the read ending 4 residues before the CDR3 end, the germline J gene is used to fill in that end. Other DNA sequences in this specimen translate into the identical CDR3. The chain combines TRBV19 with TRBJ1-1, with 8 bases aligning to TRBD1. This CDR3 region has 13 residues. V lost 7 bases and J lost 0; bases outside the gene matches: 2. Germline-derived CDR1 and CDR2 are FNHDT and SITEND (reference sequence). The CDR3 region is CASSQGANTEVFF. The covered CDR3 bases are TGTGCCAGCTCACAGGGGGCAAACACA. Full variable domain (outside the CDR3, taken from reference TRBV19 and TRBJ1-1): GGIITQTPKFLIGQEGQKLTLKCQQNFNHDTMYWYRQDSGKGLRLIYYSITENDLQKGDLSEGYDASREKKSSFSLTVTSAQKNEMAVFLCASSQGANTEVFFGKGTRLTVV.

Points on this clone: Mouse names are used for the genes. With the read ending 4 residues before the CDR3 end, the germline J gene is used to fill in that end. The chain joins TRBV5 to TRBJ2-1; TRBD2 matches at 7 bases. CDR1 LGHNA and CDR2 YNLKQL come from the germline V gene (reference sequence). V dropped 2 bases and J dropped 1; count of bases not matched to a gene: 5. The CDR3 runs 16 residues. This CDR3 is CASSQSGGKNYAEQFF. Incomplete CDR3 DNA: TGTGCCAGCAGCCAATCGGGGGGGAAGAACTATGCT.

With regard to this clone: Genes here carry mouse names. This CDR3 reads CTCSADVGRSDYTF. Incomplete CDR3 DNA: TGCACCTGCAGTGCAGATGTGGGTCGCTCC. The rearrangement joins TRBV1 to TRBJ1-2, with D unclear. The sequence runs out 4 residues before the end of the CDR3; the remainder is reconstructed from the germline J gene. V dropped 0 bases and J dropped 4 bases, with 9 bases sitting between them. Per the germline V gene, CDR1 is NSQYPW and CDR2 is LRSPGD (reference sequence). This CDR3 region has 14 residues.

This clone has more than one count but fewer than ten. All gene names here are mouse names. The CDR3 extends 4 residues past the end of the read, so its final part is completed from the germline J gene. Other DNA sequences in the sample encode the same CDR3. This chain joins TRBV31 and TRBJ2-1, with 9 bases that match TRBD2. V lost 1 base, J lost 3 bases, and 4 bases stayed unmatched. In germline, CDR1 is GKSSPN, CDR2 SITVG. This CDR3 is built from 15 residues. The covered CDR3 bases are TGTGCCTGGAGTCCACAACTGGGGGGCTATGCT. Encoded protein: CAWSPQLGGYA. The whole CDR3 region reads CAWSPQLGGYAEQFF.

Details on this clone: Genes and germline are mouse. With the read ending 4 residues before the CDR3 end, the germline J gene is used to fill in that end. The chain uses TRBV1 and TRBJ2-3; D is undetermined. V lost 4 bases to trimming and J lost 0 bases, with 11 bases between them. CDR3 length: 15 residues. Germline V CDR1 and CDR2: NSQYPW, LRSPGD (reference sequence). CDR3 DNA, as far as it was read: TGCACCTGCAGTGGGCAAACGACTAGTGCAGAA. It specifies CTCSGQTTSAE. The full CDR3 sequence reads CTCSGQTTSAETLYF.